This TCR beta chain derives from a study of CD8 T cells in ankylosing spondylitis. Notes on the study in general: Within matched ankylosing spondylitis synovial fluid, disease-linked clones were reportedly significantly enriched. Disease-associated clonotypes exhibited CD8+ identity and were relatively infrequent in peripheral blood. A subset of motif variants has previously been described in the synovial fluid and blood of reactive arthritis.

Quantitative 5'-RACE was performed with molecular barcodes, and it yielded the TCR beta libraries. Using its own MiXCR run on the 5' RACE reads, TCRdb lists one record per CDR3 protein. The top ten clones hold roughly 9% of a sample with more than 250,000 distinct CDR3 sequences, around a tenth of them seen once. V was clipped by 6 bases and J by 7 bases; unmatched bases: 18. The length of the CDR3 is 16 residues. This clonotype was found many times. Its antigen is not known. The sequenced sample was blood, either unsorted or a sorted T cell fraction (not recorded which). This chain uses TRBV12-3 or TRBV12-4 with TRBJ2-7, with 7 bases identical to TRBD2. This TCR was recovered from a female donor with ankylosing spondylitis or in good health (not recorded which). CDR3 in amino acids: CASSQQTSFLGGEQYF. The CDR3 coding sequence is TGTGCCAGCAGCCAACAGACTAGCTTCTTGGGGGGGGAGCAGTACTTC.